This T cell receptor beta chain was identified during a study of shared clonotypes between healthy human individuals. Study-level findings and limits: For naive CD4 cells, around 5% of clonotypes were shared across a handful of donors.

Trimming left V 0 bases short and J 6 bases short, with 4 bases between. The CDR3 consists of 12 residues. Germline CDR1 and CDR2: SGHAT and FQDESV (reference sequence). Remarks on this clone: The antigen is not known.

The method was immunoSEQ multiplex PCR; TCRdb's version includes in-frame clones alone and lacks a portion of them. The data show fewer than 3 million clones, roughly 92% seen once. Material for sequencing was naive CD4+ T cells from PBMCs. Subset noted: CD45RA+ positively selected. This receptor was identified in a man aged 18 to 29 in good health. Some clones in this sample may be carry-over from other donors' samples. The chain has TRBV11-1 and TRBJ2-3; D unresolved. CDR3 DNA: TGTGCCAGCAGCTTAGCTAGGGATACGCAGTATTTT. This sequence encodes CASSLARDTQYF.